A single sample is the source of the 21 T cell receptor beta chains below, sequenced in a study of blood T cell repertoires in COVID-19. Profiling relied on immunoSEQ multiplex PCR, and the TCRdb table lists in-frame clones only, not all of them. The sample consists of about 100,000 clones, around 90% of them appearing once. Input material: peripheral blood. These receptors were taken from a human donor with active COVID-19. The donor label of this sample is uncertain.

This chain joins TRBV7-2 and TRBJ1-2; D remains ambiguous. The V gene's germline CDR1 is SGHTA and CDR2 FQGNSA. The ends were cut back, 5 bases at V and 0 bases at J, with 10 bases in the middle. CDR3 length: 14 amino acids. CDR3 protein: CASSPGGSNYGYTF. The CDR3 bases are TGTGCCAGCAGCCCCGGCGGGTCTAACTATGGCTACACCTTC.

The chain couples TRBV19 to TRBJ2-7; D possibly corresponds to TRBD1 (5 bases). Germline values: CDR1 LNHDA, CDR2 SQIVND (reference sequence). Trimming removed 11 bases from V and 1 base from J, with 24 bases in between. This CDR3 is built from 16 residues. In DNA, the CDR3 is TGTGCCCCCCACGGAGACAGCCAAAATAAATCCTACGAGCAGTACTTC. Protein product: CAPHGDSQNKSYEQYF.

The gene calls are TRBV9 and TRBJ2-5; 10 bases fit TRBD2. Germline assignment: CDR1 SGDLS and CDR2 YYNGEE. With V trimmed by 0 bases and J by 5 bases, 4 bases remained unmatched. The CDR3 is 15 residues long. The CDR3 sequence is CASSVEETSGETQYF. The CDR3, as DNA: TGTGCCAGCAGCGTAGAGGAGACTAGCGGGGAGACCCAGTACTTC.

This clone was found once. The chain uses TRBV6-5 and TRBJ1-4; D not certain. Per germline, CDR1 MNHEY and CDR2 SVGAGI. V dropped 7 bases and J dropped 8 bases, with 17 bases sitting between them. This CDR3 contains 14 residues. CDR3 in DNA: TGTGCCAGCAAGGGCCTCCCCGGGGAGGAAAAACTGTTTTTT. Translation gives CASKGLPGEEKLFF.

This clone has just a few counts. The chain employs TRBV7-8 and TRBJ2-1; D unresolved. CDR3 length equals 14 residues. V lost 3 bases, J lost 5 bases, and 11 bases lay in between. Germline-derived CDR1 and CDR2 are SGHVS and FQNEAQ. CDR3 nucleotides: TGTGCCAGCAGCTTCAACTACCGGGACAATGAGCAGTTCTTC. Translation gives CASSFNYRDNEQFF.

The V gene is TRBV6-1, the J gene TRBJ1-2; 7 bases fit TRBD1. The J segment lost 5 bases and the V segment lost 3 bases, leaving 12 bases of the junction unmatched. Germline CDR1 MNHNS, CDR2 SASEGT. The CDR3 spans 16 residues. For the CDR3, the DNA is TGTGCCAGCAGTGATCCACAGGGGCTAGGAAGGTATGGCTACACCTTC. As protein: CASSDPQGLGRYGYTF.

A single count supports this clone. The gene calls are TRBV3-1 (or the pseudogene TRBV3-2) and TRBJ2-1; 12 nucleotides align to TRBD2. The germline CDR1 and CDR2 sequences are LGHDT and YNNKEL (reference sequence). The trim removed 6 bases at V and 7 bases at J, leaving 10 bases unmatched. CDR3 size: 16 residues. The CDR3 protein is CASRTLAGGPGNEQFF. The CDR3 DNA reads as TGTGCCAGCAGGACTCTAGCGGGGGGGCCCGGGAATGAGCAGTTCTTC.

This clone was seen only once. This rearrangement joins TRBV9 to TRBJ1-1; 9 bases map to TRBD1. This CDR3 region has 14 residues. Germline V gene lookup returns CDR1 SGDLS and CDR2 YYNGEE. The ends lost 4 bases at V and 5 bases at J; junction bases unmatched: 6. The CDR3 DNA reads TGTGCCAGCAGCCCATATGACAGGGGGACTGAAGCTTTCTTT. This translates into CASSPYDRGTEAFF.

This rearrangement joins TRBV6-2 or TRBV6-3 to TRBJ2-2, with D possibly being TRBD2 (6 bases). The CDR3 sequence is 14 residues long. V was shortened by 6 bases and J by 5 bases, with 13 bases between the two germline ends. Germline CDR1 and CDR2: MNHEY and SVGEGT. The DNA of the CDR3 is TGTGCCAGCAGCCCCGGGACTTTAACCGGGGAGCTGTTTTTT. It codes for CASSPGTLTGELFF.

The gene calls are TRBV7-9 and TRBJ2-2, with a weak D call TRBD1 (6 bases). Germline V gene sequence: CDR1 SEHNR, CDR2 FQNEAQ (reference sequence). The CDR3 is 18 residues long. Trimming took off 4 bases at V and 0 bases at J, with 18 bases between the two ends. CDR3 sequence reads: CASSSSSPQGPNTGELFF. CDR3 coding DNA: TGTGCCAGCAGCTCCTCCTCCCCACAGGGACCGAACACCGGGGAGCTGTTTTTT.

The chain couples TRBV27 to TRBJ1-6; D uncertain. Germline V lookup: CDR1 MNHEY, CDR2 SMNVEV (reference sequence). Trimming took 2 bases from V and 5 from J, leaving 7 bases between them. This CDR3 contains 14 residues. Here the CDR3 DNA reads TGTGCCAGCAGTTTAGACATGAATAATTCACCCCTCCACTTT. It is translated as CASSLDMNNSPLHF.

V and J are TRBV28 and TRBJ1-5; 8 bases are shared with TRBD1. The CDR3 covers 15 residues. Germline lookup yields CDR1 MDHEN and CDR2 SYDVKM. With V trimmed by 6 bases and J by 2 bases, 6 bases remained unmatched. The CDR3 loop reads CASRPGGAGNQPQHF. The CDR3 nucleotides are TGTGCCAGCAGGCCAGGGGGCGCGGGCAATCAGCCCCAGCATTTT.

This chain links TRBV3-1 (or the pseudogene TRBV3-2) with TRBJ2-2; D gene uncertain. Trimming shortened V by 3 bases and J by 7 bases, and 3 bases separated the two germline ends. The CDR3 length is 11 residues. Germline CDR1 and CDR2: LGHDT and YNNKEL (reference sequence). CDR3 loop: CASSHFGELFF. In DNA, the CDR3 is TGTGCCAGCAGCCACTTCGGGGAGCTGTTTTTT.

The gene calls are TRBV9 and TRBJ2-7; D ambiguous. CDR1 and CDR2 from the germline V gene are SGDLS and YYNGEE. The CDR3 has 14 amino acids. Trimming took off 0 bases at V and 2 bases at J, with 9 bases between the two ends. The CDR3 loop reads CASSVEWAAYEQYF. The CDR3 region has the DNA TGTGCCAGCAGCGTAGAGTGGGCAGCCTACGAGCAGTACTTC.

The chain has TRBV5-6 and TRBJ1-2; a weak D match, TRBD1 (5 bases). V was pared by 1 base and J by 5 bases, with 21 bases between. Per the germline V gene, CDR1 is SGHDT and CDR2 is YYEEEE. This CDR3 has 17 residues. For the CDR3, the DNA is TGTGCCAGCAGCTTGCTGGGGTCAGAGGACACGTCTTATGGCTACACCTTC. It codes for CASSLLGSEDTSYGYTF.

This clone was seen just once. The CDR3 protein is CASSLSSGGGETQYF. Written as DNA, the CDR3 is TGTGCCAGCAGTTTGTCTAGCGGGGGAGGAGAGACCCAGTACTTC. The V gene is TRBV27, the J gene TRBJ2-5; 10 bases are shared with TRBD2. The V segment lost 3 bases and the J segment 4 bases; nucleotides outside the gene matches: 5. The germline CDR1 and CDR2 sequences are MNHEY and SMNVEV (reference sequence). CDR3 length equals 15 residues.

This chain uses TRBV28 with TRBJ2-5; TRBD1 matches at 10 bases. The CDR3 is 16 residues long. Trimming at V came to 1 base and at J to 5 bases, leaving 7 bases not matched to a gene. Per germline, CDR1 MDHEN and CDR2 SYDVKM. As DNA, the CDR3 is TGTGCCAGCAGTTTATCGGGGACAGGGGTAGGGGAGACCCAGTACTTC. The encoded protein is CASSLSGTGVGETQYF.

This chain links TRBV19 with TRBJ1-4, with TRBD1 identical over 7 bases. The CDR3 covers 14 residues. V dropped 5 bases and J dropped 2; count of bases not matched to a gene: 2. The germline gives CDR1 LNHDA, CDR2 SQIVND (reference sequence). CDR3 DNA: TGTGCCAGTAGTCAAGGGGGCACTAATGAAAAACTGTTTTTT. It specifies CASSQGGTNEKLFF.

V gene TRBV5-8 combines with J gene TRBJ2-1, with D perhaps TRBD2 (6 bases). Germline loops: CDR1 SGHTS, CDR2 YDEGEE. V lost 0 bases and J 0 bases, leaving 16 bases between the germline ends. The CDR3 runs to 18 residues. The CDR3 region is CASSLGGLAVSSYNEQFF. In DNA form, the CDR3 reads TGTGCCAGCAGCTTGGGAGGGTTAGCGGTGAGCTCCTACAATGAGCAGTTCTTC.

CDR3 sequence (DNA): TGTGCCAGCAGTTACCTCTTCCAAACAGGGGCCACTGAAGCTTTCTTT. This gives the protein CASSYLFQTGATEAFF. The chain employs TRBV6-5 and TRBJ1-1, with 7 bases lining up with TRBD1. Germline V gives CDR1 MNHEY, CDR2 SVGAGI. The ends lost 2 bases at V and 4 bases at J; junction bases unmatched: 10. This CDR3 comprises 16 residues.

The chain couples TRBV6-6 to TRBJ2-5, with a tentative D call TRBD2 (5 bases). Germline V lookup: CDR1 MNHNY, CDR2 SVGAGI (reference sequence). Trimming left V 0 bases short and J 4 bases short, with 9 bases between. The CDR3 consists of 14 residues. Here the CDR3 reads CASSYSKGRETQYF. CDR3 coding DNA: TGTGCCAGCAGTTACTCGAAAGGGAGAGAGACCCAGTACTTC.